This TCR beta chain was identified during a study of CD8 T cells in Susac syndrome. As for the study in general: Susac syndrome patients were untreated, on corticosteroids with some adding intravenous immunoglobulin, or on intravenous immunoglobulin only.

This clonotype occurred once. This CDR3 is built from 12 residues. V shed 7 bases and J shed 9 bases, with 18 bases lying between them. Germline values: CDR1 SQVTM, CDR2 ANQGSEA. The RNA, about 0.5 to 1 ug, was put through reverse transcription using random hexamers. The immunoSEQ assay covered 54 Vbeta and 13 Jbeta segments for CDR3. TCRdb reprocessed the immunoSEQ multiplex PCR reads via MiXCR and lists one record per CDR3 protein. The sample shows about 170,000 distinct CDR3 sequences, around 96% of them seen only once. TEMRA cells underwent FACS enrichment and CD8+ and CD4+ T cells underwent negative isolation.

Sequences were obtained from CD4+ T cells from PBMCs. The chain recombines TRBV29-1 with TRBJ2-5, with TRBD1 as a possible D gene (6 bases). The sequence was collected from a human donor with Susac syndrome. The CDR3 region has the DNA TGCAGCGGACGATGGACAGACTTGTCCCAGTACTTC. Amino acid sequence: CSGRWTDLSQYF.